These 8 T cell receptor beta chains were sequenced from one sample in a study of T cell repertoires in cytomegalovirus infection (dated by TCRdb to 2018 to 2020). Antigens of these TCRs are unknown. This sample's treatment or condition label indicates: in vitro stimulation with specific CMV peptide epitopes to enrich CMV-specific T cells. The sequencing machine was an Illumina HiSeq 1500. TCRdb's own reprocessing of the public reads used fastp at Q25 and MiXCR and kept productive beta chains. Identical CDR3 proteins give one entry, which carries the most common genes and DNA. Counted in this sample were fewer than 950,000 distinct CDR3 sequences; approximately 32% of them appeared once. In total, the top ten clones hold 12% of the sample. The input for sequencing was cultured CD8+ T cells from PBMCs, taken from culture after CMV antigen stimulation. These receptor sequences come from a human donor in good health (CMV status not recorded). Some clones in this sample may be carry-over from other donors' samples.

The chain is built from TRBV19 and TRBJ2-5, with a tentative D call TRBD1 (6 bases). CDR1 LNHDA and CDR2 SQIVND come from the germline V gene (reference sequence). The CDR3 is made up of 14 amino acids. V shed 7 bases and J shed 0 bases, with 12 bases lying between them. DNA for the CDR3: TGTGCCAGTACCCCACAGGGCCACCAAGAGACCCAGTACTTC. Translating gives CASTPQGHQETQYF.

This clonotype has just a few counts. The chain links TRBV12-3 or TRBV12-4 to TRBJ2-7, with D tentatively TRBD2 (6 bases). This CDR3 contains 13 residues. V dropped 4 bases and J dropped 10 bases, with 17 bases sitting between them. CDR3 coding DNA: TGTGCCAGCAGTTCCCCCGGGGGTAGGGAACAGTACGTC. Translating gives CASSSPGGREQYV.

The V and J genes are TRBV18 and TRBJ2-5; TRBD1 matches at 8 bases. With V trimmed by 5 bases and J by 7 bases, 9 bases remained unmatched. The V gene's germline CDR1 is KGHSH and CDR2 LQKENI. This CDR3 comprises 14 residues. The CDR3 bases are TGTGCCAGCTCAGCCGAGACAGGGGCTCTGACCCAGTACTTC. This gives the protein CASSAETGALTQYF.

The rearrangement links TRBV28 to TRBJ2-1; a weak D match, TRBD1 (6 bases). V shed 8 bases and J shed 4 bases, with 18 bases lying between them. There are 15 residues in the CDR3. Germline-derived CDR1 and CDR2 are MDHEN and SYDVKM. The CDR3 nucleotides read TGTGCCAGCGGTTCGACAGGATGGGAGTACAATGAGCAGTTCTTC. Protein product: CASGSTGWEYNEQFF.

The J gene is TRBJ1-2, the V gene TRBV6-5; D uncertain. CDR3 length equals 16 residues. V lost 2 bases and J lost 6, with 19 bases in between. Per germline, CDR1 MNHEY and CDR2 SVGAGI. The CDR3 sequence: CASSYASQLIGDGYTF. The CDR3 coding sequence is TGTGCCAGCAGTTACGCGAGTCAGCTTATTGGCGATGGCTACACCTTC.

In the case of this clonotype: A read error is possible here, since a much larger clone lies one base away. This likely comes from a read error, as the CDR3 has no conserved phenylalanine or tryptophan at its end. J is TRBJ2-1 and V is TRBV7-2; 7 bases fit TRBD1. From germline, CDR1 is SGHTA and CDR2 FQGNSA. Trimming at V came to 5 bases and at J to 2 bases, leaving 6 bases not matched to a gene. This CDR3 is built from 15 residues. CDR3 nucleotide sequence: TGTGCCAGCAGCCCCCGACAGGGCCCCTACAATGAGCAGTTCGTC. It yields the protein CASSPRQGPYNEQFV.

This rearrangement joins TRBV7-4 to TRBJ2-1; D is tentatively TRBD1 or TRBD2 (6 bases each). The V gene's germline CDR1 is SGHVT and CDR2 SQSDAQ. This CDR3 has 16 amino acids. The V gene lost 6 bases and the J gene lost 0 bases, with 15 bases spanning the gap. The CDR3 region is CASRTRGGSSYNEQFF. The CDR3 DNA sequence: TGTGCCAGCAGGACCCGAGGGGGGAGCTCCTACAATGAGCAGTTCTTC.

This clonotype was observed a handful of times. The chain uses TRBV6-2 or TRBV6-3 and TRBJ2-7, with D possibly matching TRBD1 (6 bases). V lost 2 bases, J lost 3 bases, and 11 bases lay in between. Looked up from germline, CDR1 is MNHEY and CDR2 is SVGEGT. This CDR3 region has 14 residues. The CDR3 DNA is TGTGCCAGCAGTTACACTAGGGGGTTCTACGAGCAGTACGTC. Translation gives CASSYTRGFYEQYV.